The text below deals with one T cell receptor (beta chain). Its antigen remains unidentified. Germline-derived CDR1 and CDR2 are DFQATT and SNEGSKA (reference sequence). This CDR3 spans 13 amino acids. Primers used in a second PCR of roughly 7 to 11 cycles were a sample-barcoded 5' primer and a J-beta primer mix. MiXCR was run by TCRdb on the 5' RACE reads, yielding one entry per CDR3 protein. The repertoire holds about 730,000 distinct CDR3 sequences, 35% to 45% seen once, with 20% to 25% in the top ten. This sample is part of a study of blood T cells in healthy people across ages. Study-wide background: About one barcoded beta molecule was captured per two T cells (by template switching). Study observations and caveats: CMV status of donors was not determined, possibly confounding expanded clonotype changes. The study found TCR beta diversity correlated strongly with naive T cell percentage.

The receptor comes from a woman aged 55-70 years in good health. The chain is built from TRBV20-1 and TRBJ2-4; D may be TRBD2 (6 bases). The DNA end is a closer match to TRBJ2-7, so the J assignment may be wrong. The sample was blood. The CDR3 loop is CSASSGSLYEQYF. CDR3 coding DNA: TGCAGTGCTAGTTCCGGGAGTCTTTACGAGCAGTACTTC.